A selection of T cell receptor beta chains follows, all from one sample in a study of patients and donors after allogeneic stem cell transplantation. TCRdb recomputed calls from the RT-PCR reads with MiXCR, one row per CDR3 protein. The data contain about a million distinct CDR3 sequences, around 17% of them singletons. The sample taken for sequencing was blood, either unsorted or a sorted T cell fraction (not recorded which). The source is a human donor who was either an allogeneic HSCT recipient or a stem cell or donor lymphocyte infusion donor (not recorded which). It is not recorded whose cells these are; they may come from a transplant donor. Both conserved end residues are part of each CDR3. D genes are given only for firm matches. Size values are once, few and many counts, or a class for expanded clones, and some rows have none.

CDR3 protein	CDR3 DNA	clone size	V gene	J gene	D gene
CASSSGRVRANEKLFF	TGTGCCAGCAGCTCCGGACGGGTCCGGGCTAATGAAAAACTGTTTTTT	few	TRBV5-5	TRBJ1-4	NA
CASSLWPDRGHLSYNEQFF	TGTGCCAGCAGCTTATGGCCCGACCGTGGACACCTCTCCTACAATGAGCAGTTCTTC	few	TRBV11-2	TRBJ2-1	NA
CASSRQGKGGELFF	TGTGCCAGCAGCCGCCAGGGAAAAGGCGGGGAGCTGTTTTTT	once	TRBV7-2	TRBJ2-2	NA
CSVSRTNNEQFF	TGCAGTGTCAGTAGGACCAACAATGAGCAGTTCTTC	few	TRBV20-1	TRBJ2-1	NA
CASSRLGLQGYTF	TGTGCCAGCAGTCGTCTGGGACTCCAAGGCTACACCTTC	few	TRBV12-3/TRBV12-4	TRBJ1-2	NA
CASRPGGGEDNEQFF	TGTGCCAGCCGACCGGGCGGGGGGGAGGACAATGAGCAGTTCTTC	few	TRBV9	TRBJ2-1	TRBD2
CASSVEGIAKNIQYF	TGTGCCAGCAGCGTCGAGGGGATAGCCAAAAACATTCAGTACTTC	NA	TRBV9	TRBJ2-4	NA
CASGLSGTGGNTIYF	TGTGCTAGTGGTTTGTCCGGGACAGGGGGAAACACCATATATTTT	few	TRBV12-5	TRBJ1-3	TRBD1
CASSLRPTGGETQYF	TGTGCCAGCAGCTTGAGGCCCACGGGAGGAGAGACCCAGTACTTC	few	TRBV5-5	TRBJ2-5	TRBD2
CATSPNWGLQLSDTQYF	TGTGCCACCAGTCCGAATTGGGGACTCCAGCTCTCGGATACGCAGTATTTT	NA	TRBV24-1	TRBJ2-3	NA
CAWSVGGETQYF	TGTGCCTGGAGTGTAGGCGGGGAGACCCAGTACTTC	many	TRBV30	TRBJ2-5	NA
CASSLAQGGFYEQYF	TGTGCCAGCAGCTTAGCGCAGGGGGGGTTCTACGAGCAGTACTTC	NA	TRBV7-6	TRBJ2-7	NA
CSARVGGARTQYF	TGCAGTGCTAGAGTCGGGGGGGCGAGGACCCAGTACTTC	few	TRBV20-1	TRBJ2-5	TRBD2